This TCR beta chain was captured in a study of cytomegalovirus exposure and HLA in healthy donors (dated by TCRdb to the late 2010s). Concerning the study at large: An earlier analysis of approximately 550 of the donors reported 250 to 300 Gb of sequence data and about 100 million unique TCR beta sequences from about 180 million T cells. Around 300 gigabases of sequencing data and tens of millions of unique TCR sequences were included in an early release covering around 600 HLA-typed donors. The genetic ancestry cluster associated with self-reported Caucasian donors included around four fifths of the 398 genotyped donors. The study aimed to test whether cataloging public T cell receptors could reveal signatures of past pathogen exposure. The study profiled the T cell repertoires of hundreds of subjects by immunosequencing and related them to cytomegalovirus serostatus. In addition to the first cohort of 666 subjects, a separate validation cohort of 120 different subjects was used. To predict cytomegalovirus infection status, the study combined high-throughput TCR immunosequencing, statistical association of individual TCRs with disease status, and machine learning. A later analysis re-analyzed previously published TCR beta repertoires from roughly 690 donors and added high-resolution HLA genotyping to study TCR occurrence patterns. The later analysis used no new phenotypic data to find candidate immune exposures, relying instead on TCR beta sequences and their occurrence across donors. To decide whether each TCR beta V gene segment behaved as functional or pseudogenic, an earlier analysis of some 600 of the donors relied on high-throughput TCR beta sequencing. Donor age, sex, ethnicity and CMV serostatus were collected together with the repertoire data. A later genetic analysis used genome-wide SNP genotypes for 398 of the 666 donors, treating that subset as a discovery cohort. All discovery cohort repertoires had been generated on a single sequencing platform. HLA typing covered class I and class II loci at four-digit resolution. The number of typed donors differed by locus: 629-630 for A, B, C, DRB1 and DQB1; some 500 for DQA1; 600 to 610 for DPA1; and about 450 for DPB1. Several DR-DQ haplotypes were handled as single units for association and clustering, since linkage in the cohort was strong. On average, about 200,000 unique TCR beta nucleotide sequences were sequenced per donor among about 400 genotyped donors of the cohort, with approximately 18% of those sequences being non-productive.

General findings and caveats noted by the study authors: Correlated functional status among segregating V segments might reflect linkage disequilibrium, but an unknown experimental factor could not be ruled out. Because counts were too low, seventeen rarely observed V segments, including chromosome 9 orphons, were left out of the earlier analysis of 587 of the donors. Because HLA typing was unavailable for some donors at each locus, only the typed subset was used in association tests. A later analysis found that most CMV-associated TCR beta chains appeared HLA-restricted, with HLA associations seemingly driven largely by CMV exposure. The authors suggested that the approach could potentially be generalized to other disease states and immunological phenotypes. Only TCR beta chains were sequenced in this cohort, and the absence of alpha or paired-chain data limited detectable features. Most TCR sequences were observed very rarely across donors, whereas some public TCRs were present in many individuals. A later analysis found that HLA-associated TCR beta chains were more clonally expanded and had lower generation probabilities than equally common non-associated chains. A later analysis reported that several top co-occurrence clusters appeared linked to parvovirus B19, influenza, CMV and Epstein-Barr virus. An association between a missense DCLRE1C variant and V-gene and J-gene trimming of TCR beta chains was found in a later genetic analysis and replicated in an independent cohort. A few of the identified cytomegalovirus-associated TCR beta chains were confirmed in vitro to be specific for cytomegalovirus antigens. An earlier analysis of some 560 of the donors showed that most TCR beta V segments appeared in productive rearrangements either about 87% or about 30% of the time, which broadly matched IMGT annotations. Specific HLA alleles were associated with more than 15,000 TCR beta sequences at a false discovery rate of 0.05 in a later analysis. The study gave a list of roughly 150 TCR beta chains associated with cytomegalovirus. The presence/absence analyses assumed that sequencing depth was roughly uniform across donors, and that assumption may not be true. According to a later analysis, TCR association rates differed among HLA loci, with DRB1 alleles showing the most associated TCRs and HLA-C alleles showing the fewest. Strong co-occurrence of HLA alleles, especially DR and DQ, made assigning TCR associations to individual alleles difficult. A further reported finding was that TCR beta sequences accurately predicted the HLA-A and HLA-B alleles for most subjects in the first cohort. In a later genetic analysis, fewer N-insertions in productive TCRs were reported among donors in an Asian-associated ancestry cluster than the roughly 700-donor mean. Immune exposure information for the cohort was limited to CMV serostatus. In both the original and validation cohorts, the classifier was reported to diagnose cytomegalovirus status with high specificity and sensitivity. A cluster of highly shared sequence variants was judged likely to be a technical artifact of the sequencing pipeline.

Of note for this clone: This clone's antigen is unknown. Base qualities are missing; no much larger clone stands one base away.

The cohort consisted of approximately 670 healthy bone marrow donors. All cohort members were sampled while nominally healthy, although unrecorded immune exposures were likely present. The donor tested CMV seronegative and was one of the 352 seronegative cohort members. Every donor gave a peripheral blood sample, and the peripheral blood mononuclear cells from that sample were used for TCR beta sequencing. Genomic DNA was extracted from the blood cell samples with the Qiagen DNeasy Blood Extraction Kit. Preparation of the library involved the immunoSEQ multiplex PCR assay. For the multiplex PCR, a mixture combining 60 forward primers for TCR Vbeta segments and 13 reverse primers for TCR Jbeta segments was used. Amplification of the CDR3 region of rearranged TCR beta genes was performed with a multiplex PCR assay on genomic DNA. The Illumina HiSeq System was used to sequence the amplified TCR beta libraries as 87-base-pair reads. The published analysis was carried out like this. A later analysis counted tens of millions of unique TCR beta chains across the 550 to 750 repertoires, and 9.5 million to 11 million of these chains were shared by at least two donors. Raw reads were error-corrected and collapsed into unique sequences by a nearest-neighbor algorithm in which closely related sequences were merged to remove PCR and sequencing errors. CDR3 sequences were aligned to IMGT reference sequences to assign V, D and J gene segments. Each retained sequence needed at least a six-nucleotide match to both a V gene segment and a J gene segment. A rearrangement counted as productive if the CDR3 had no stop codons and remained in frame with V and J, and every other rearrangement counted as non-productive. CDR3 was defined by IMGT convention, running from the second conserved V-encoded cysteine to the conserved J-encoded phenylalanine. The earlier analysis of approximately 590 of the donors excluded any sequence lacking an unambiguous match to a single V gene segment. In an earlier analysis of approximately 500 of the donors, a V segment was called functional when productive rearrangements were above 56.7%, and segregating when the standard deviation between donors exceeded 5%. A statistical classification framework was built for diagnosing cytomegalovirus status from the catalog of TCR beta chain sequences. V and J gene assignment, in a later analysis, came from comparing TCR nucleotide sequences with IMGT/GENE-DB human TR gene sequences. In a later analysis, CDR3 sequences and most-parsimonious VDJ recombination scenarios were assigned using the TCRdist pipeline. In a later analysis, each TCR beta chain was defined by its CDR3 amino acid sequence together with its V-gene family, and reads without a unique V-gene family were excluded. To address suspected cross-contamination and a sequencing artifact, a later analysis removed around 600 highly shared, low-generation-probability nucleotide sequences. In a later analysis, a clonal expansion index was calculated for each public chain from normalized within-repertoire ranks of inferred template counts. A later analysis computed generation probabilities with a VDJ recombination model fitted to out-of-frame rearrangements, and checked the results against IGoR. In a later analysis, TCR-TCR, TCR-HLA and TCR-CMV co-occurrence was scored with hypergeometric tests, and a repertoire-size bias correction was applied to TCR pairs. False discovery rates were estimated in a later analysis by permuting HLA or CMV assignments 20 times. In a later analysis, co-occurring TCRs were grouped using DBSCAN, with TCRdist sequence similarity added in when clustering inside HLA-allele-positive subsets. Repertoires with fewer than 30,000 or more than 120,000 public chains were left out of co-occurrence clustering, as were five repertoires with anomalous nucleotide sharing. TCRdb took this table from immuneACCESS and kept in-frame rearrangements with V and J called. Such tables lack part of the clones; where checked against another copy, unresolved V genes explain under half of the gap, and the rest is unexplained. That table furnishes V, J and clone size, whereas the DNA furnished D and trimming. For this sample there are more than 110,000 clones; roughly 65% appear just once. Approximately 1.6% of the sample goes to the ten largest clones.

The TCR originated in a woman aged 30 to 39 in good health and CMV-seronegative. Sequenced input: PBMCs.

The bases read TGTGCCAGCAGCATTCGGGACGGCGGGACTACGGGAAATCAGCCCCAGCATTTT. The resulting protein is CASSIRDGGTTGNQPQHF. The rearrangement combines TRBV7-2 with TRBJ1-5; TRBD1 is a possible D gene, resting on 5 matching bases. The trim is 5 bases for V and 4 bases for J, with a gap of 24 bases between the germline ends. In the germline V gene, CDR1 corresponds to SGHTA and CDR2 to FQGNSA. From the cysteine through the phenylalanine, the CDR3 covers 18 amino acids. Just CDR3 DNA is preserved here, 54 bases in frame from base 1.